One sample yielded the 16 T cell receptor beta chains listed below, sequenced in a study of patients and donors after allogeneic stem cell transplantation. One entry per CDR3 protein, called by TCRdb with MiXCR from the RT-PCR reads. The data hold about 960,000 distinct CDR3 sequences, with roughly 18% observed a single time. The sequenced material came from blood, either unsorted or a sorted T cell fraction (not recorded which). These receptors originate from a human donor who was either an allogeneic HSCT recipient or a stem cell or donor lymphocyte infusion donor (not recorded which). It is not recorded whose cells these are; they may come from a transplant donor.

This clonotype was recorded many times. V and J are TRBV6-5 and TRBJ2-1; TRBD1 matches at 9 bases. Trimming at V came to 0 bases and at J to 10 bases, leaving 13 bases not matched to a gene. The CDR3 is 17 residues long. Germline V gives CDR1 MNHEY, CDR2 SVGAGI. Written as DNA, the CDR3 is TGTGCCAGCAGTTACTCTCAACCGGGACAGGGCATCGACGAGCAGTTCTTC. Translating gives CASSYSQPGQGIDEQFF.

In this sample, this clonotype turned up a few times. The CDR3 nucleotides are TGTGCCAGCACCAACAGGGCCCACACTGAAGCTTTCTTT. Protein: CASTNRAHTEAFF. V usage is TRBV27 and J usage is TRBJ1-1; perhaps TRBD1 as D (6 bases). V shed 7 bases and J shed 3 bases, with 12 bases lying between them. CDR3 size: 13 residues. Per the germline V gene, CDR1 is MNHEY and CDR2 is SMNVEV (reference sequence).

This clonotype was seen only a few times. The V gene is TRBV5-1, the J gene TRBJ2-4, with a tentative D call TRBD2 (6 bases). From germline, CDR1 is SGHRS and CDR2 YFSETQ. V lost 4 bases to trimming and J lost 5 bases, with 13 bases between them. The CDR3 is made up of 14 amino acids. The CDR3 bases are TGCGCCAGCAGCACCGGGCGGGGCCAAAACATTCAGTACTTC. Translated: CASSTGRGQNIQYF.

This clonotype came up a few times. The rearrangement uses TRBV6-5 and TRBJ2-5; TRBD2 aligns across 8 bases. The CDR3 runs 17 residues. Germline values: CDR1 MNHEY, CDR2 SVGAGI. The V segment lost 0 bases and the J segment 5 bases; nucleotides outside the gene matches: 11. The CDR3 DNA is TGTGCCAGCAGTTACTCGATCAGAGCGGGAGTAATGGAGACCCAGTACTTC. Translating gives CASSYSIRAGVMETQYF.

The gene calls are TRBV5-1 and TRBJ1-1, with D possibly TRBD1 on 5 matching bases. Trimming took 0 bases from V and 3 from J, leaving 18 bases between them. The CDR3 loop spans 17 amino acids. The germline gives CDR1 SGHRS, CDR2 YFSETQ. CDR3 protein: CASSLDPGGGEDTEAFF. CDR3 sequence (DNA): TGCGCCAGCAGCTTGGATCCAGGCGGGGGGGAGGACACTGAAGCTTTCTTT.

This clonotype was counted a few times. The CDR3 reads CASSLERYAGELFF. In DNA, the CDR3 is TGTGCCAGCAGCTTAGAGCGGTACGCCGGGGAGCTGTTTTTT. V and J are TRBV7-2 and TRBJ2-2, with D possibly being TRBD2 (5 bases). Germline CDR1 SGHTA, CDR2 FQGNSA. This CDR3 has 14 amino acids. V was clipped by 1 base and J by 6 bases, with 9 bases between them. Together with reference TRBV7-2 and TRBJ2-2, the CDR3 gives the full variable domain: GAGVSQSPSNKVTEKGKDVELRCDPISGHTALYWYRQSLGQGLEFLIYFQGNSAPDKSGLPSDRFSAERTGGSVSTLTIQRTQQEDSAVYLCASSLERYAGELFFGEGSRLTVL.

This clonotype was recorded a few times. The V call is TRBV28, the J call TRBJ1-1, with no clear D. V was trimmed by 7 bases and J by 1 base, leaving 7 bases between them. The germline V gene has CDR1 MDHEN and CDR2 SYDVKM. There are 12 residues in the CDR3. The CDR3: CASIHGNTEAFF. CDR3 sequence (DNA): TGTGCCAGCATCCACGGGAACACTGAAGCTTTCTTT.

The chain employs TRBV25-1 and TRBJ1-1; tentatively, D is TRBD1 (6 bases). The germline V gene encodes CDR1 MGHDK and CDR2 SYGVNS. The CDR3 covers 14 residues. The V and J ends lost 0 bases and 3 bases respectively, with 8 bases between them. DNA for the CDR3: TGTGCCAGCAGTGAATATAACAGGGACACTGAAGCTTTCTTT. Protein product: CASSEYNRDTEAFF. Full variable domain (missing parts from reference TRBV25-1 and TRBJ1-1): EADIYQTPRYLVIGTGKKITLECSQTMGHDKMYWYQQDPGMELHLIHYSYGVNSTEKGDLSSESTVSRIRTEHFPLTLESARPSHTSQYLCASSEYNRDTEAFFGQGTRLTVV.

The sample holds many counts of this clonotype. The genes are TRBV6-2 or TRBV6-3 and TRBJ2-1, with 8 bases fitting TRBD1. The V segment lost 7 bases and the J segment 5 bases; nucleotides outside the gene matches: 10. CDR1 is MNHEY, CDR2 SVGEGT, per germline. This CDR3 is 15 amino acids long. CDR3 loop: CASTPQGEHHNEQFF. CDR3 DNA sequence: TGTGCCAGCACCCCACAGGGGGAGCACCACAATGAGCAGTTCTTC.

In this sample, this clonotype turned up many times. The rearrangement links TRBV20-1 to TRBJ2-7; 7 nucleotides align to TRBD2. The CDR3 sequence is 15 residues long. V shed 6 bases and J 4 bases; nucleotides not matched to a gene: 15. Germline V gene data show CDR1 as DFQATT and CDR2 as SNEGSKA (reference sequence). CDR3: CSATTMSGTGYEQYF. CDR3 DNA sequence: TGCAGTGCCACGACTATGAGCGGGACGGGTTACGAGCAGTACTTC.

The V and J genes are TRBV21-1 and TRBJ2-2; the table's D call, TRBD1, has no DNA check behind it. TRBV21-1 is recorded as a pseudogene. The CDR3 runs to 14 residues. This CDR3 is CAGQTGEDTGELFF. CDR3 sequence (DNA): TGTGCCGGACAGACAGGGGAGGACACCGGGGAGCTGTTTTTT.

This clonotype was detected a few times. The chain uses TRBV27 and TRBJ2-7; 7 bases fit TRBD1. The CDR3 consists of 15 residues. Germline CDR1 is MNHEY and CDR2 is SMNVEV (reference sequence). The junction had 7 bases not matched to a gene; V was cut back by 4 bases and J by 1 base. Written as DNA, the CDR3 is TGTGCCAGCAGTTCCGGGACAGCTCGATCCTACGAGCAGTACTTC. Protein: CASSSGTARSYEQYF.

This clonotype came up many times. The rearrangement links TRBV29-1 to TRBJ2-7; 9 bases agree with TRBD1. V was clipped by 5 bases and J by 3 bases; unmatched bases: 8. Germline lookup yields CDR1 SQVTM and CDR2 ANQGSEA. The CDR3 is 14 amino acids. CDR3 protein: CSVLRQGGNYEQYF. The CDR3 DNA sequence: TGCAGCGTTTTAAGACAGGGGGGAAACTACGAGCAGTACTTC.

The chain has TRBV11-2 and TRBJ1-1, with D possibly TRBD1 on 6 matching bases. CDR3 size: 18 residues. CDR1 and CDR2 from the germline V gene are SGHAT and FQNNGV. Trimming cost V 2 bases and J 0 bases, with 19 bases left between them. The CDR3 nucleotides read TGTGCCAGCAGCTTAAGTCCCAGGGGAAAGTCTATGAACACTGAAGCTTTCTTT. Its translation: CASSLSPRGKSMNTEAFF.

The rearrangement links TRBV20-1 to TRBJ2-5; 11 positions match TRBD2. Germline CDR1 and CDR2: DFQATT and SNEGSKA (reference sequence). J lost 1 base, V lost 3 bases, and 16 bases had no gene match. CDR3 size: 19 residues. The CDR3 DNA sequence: TGCAGTGCTAGTCCCCCACCAACTAGCGGGAGATGGGCCCAAGAGACCCAGTACTTC. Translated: CSASPPPTSGRWAQETQYF.

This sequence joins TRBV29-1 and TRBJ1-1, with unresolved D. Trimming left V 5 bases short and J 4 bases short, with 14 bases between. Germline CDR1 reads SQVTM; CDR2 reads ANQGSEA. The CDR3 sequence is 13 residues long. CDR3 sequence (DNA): TGCAGCGTTACCCCCATATTAGGCACTGAAGCTTTCTTT. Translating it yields CSVTPILGTEAFF.